The 16 T cell receptor beta chains in this list originate from one sample, sequenced in a study of shared clonotypes between healthy human individuals. Produced via immunoSEQ multiplex PCR; TCRdb's table is partial and in-frame only. The sample records 800,000 or so clones, 90% to 98% being singletons. Naive CD8 isolation took CD45RO-negative cells positively selected for CCR7 and excluded terminally differentiated effector memory CD45RA+ cells. What was sequenced was naive CD8+ T cells sorted from blood. All receptors derive from a young man in good health.

This clone was counted once. This chain uses TRBV23-1 with TRBJ2-5, with 11 bases that match TRBD2. TRBV23-1 is an ORF, with its function uncertain. V lost 4 bases and J lost 5; bases outside the gene matches: 12. The CDR3 has 17 amino acids. The CDR3 region has the DNA TGCGCCAGCAGTCTTCAGCGTACTAGCGGGAGTTTTGAGACCCAGTACTTC. Translation: CASSLQRTSGSFETQYF.

Only one count was recorded for this clone. The gene calls are TRBV29-1 and TRBJ2-1; D gene unclear. CDR1 SQVTM and CDR2 ANQGSEA come from the germline V gene. The V gene lost 6 bases and the J gene lost 6 bases, with 9 bases spanning the gap. This CDR3 is built from 11 residues. The CDR3 spells CSVPRPNEQFF. Here the CDR3 DNA reads TGCAGCGTCCCTCGCCCCAATGAGCAGTTCTTC.

CDR3 nucleotide sequence: TGTGCCACACTAGACAGGGTGGAGACCCAGTACTTC. This sequence encodes CATLDRVETQYF. The rearrangement links TRBV28 to TRBJ2-5; 7 bases are a match to TRBD1. This CDR3 region has 12 residues. CDR1 is MDHEN, CDR2 SYDVKM, per germline. V lost 10 bases, J lost 5 bases, and 7 bases stayed unmatched.

This sequence joins TRBV14 and TRBJ2-5; 7 nucleotides align to TRBD2. V gave up 5 bases and J gave up 2 bases; unmatched junction bases: 11. The CDR3 has 16 amino acids. The V gene's germline CDR1 is SGHDN and CDR2 FVKESK. The DNA of the CDR3 is TGTGCCAGCAGCACGCAGGGCGGACTAGGGCAAGAGACCCAGTACTTC. Its protein is CASSTQGGLGQETQYF. The full variable domain, its missing parts supplied by reference TRBV14 and TRBJ2-5, is EAGVTQFPSHSVIEKGQTVTLRCDPISGHDNLYWYRRVMGKEIKFLLHFVKESKQDESGMPNNRFLAERTGGTYSTLKVQPAELEDSGVYFCASSTQGGLGQETQYFGPGTRLLVL.

J is TRBJ2-7 and V is TRBV4-3; 10 nucleotides line up with TRBD1. This CDR3 spans 17 amino acids. V lost 1 base and J lost 3; bases outside the gene matches: 9. Germline V lookup: CDR1 LGHNA, CDR2 YSLEER. The CDR3 loop is CASSQGRPGQGIYEQYF. In DNA form, the CDR3 reads TGCGCCAGCAGCCAAGGCCGACCGGGACAGGGGATCTACGAGCAGTACTTC.

V and J are TRBV14 and TRBJ2-1; D is unclear. This CDR3 has 14 amino acids. Trimming stripped 1 base from V and 6 bases from J, with 10 bases between. Looked up from germline, CDR1 is SGHDN and CDR2 is FVKESK. The CDR3 DNA reads TGTGCCAGCAGCCAAGTATCCTCCGGCAATGAGCAGTTCTTC. This codes for CASSQVSSGNEQFF.

The CDR3 bases are TGCAGCGCCCTGTCCCAAGAGACCCAGTACTTC. This encodes CSALSQETQYF. The J gene is TRBJ2-5, the V gene TRBV29-1; no reliable D call. The V end was cut by 7 bases, the J end by 1 base, with 7 bases between. CDR3 size: 11 residues. Germline CDR1 SQVTM, CDR2 ANQGSEA.

The chain recombines TRBV19 with TRBJ2-1; D remains unclear. Looked up from germline, CDR1 is LNHDA and CDR2 is SQIVND (reference sequence). V was cut by 1 base and J by 7 bases, with 8 bases left in between. CDR3 length: 13 amino acids. The CDR3 sequence is CASSIAERNEQFF. CDR3 DNA: TGTGCCAGTAGTATAGCGGAGCGAAATGAGCAGTTCTTC.

The chain has TRBV19 and TRBJ2-1, with 7 bases fitting TRBD2. J was trimmed by 0 bases and V by 7 bases; bases with no gene match: 9. Germline CDR1 is LNHDA and CDR2 is SQIVND (reference sequence). The CDR3 totals 16 residues. CDR3 nucleotide sequence: TGTGCCAGTAACTCATGGGGGGGTCTCTCCTACAATGAGCAGTTCTTC. Its translation is CASNSWGGLSYNEQFF.

The chain employs TRBV2 and TRBJ2-7; maybe TRBD2 (6 bases). Germline V gene sequence: CDR1 SNHLY, CDR2 FYNNEI. Trimming removed 7 bases at V and 0 bases at J, with 13 bases between. CDR3 size: 14 residues. CDR3 coding DNA: TGTGCCAGCATTGGAGGGAGGAGCTCCTACGAGCAGTACTTC. The encoded protein is CASIGGRSSYEQYF. Looking up the rest from reference TRBV2 and TRBJ2-7 gives the full variable domain: EPEVTQTPSHQVTQMGQEVILRCVPISNHLYFYWYRQILGQKVEFLVSFYNNEISEKSEIFDDQFSVERPDGSNFTLKIRSTKLEDSAMYFCASIGGRSSYEQYFGPGTRLTVT.

The V call is TRBV7-9, the J call TRBJ1-2; tentatively, D is TRBD1 (5 bases). Between the trimmed V and J ends, which lost 5 bases and 5 bases, there was a span of 18 bases. Germline CDR1 reads SEHNR; CDR2 reads FQNEAQ (reference sequence). The CDR3 is 15 amino acids. The chain's CDR3 is CASSPPGPVWYGYTF. DNA of the CDR3: TGTGCCAGCAGCCCTCCGGGGCCAGTATGGTATGGCTACACCTTC.

The chain recombines TRBV7-8 with TRBJ2-7; no clear D gene. V lost 3 bases and J lost 0, with 12 bases in between. CDR3 length equals 15 residues. Germline CDR1 reads SGHVS; CDR2 reads FQNEAQ. CDR3 sequence: CASSFRARRSYEQYF. DNA of the CDR3: TGTGCCAGCAGCTTCCGGGCCCGACGCTCCTACGAGCAGTACTTC.

The chain has TRBV2 and TRBJ1-4; D unclear. Per germline, CDR1 SNHLY and CDR2 FYNNEI. V was pared by 3 bases and J by 6 bases, with 8 bases between. The CDR3 length is 13 residues. This CDR3 reads CASSDWVDEKLFF. Written as DNA, the CDR3 is TGTGCCAGCAGTGATTGGGTCGATGAAAAACTGTTTTTT.

The chain is built from TRBV28 and TRBJ1-5, with D unresolved. The V gene's germline CDR1 is MDHEN and CDR2 SYDVKM. Trimming left V 6 bases short and J 2 bases short, with 11 bases between. The CDR3 length is 14 residues. The CDR3 here is CASRLPGGNQPQHF. In DNA form, the CDR3 reads TGTGCCAGCAGGCTTCCTGGAGGCAATCAGCCCCAGCATTTT.

V and J are TRBV29-1 and TRBJ2-7; a possible D gene is TRBD2 (6 bases). Germline loops: CDR1 SQVTM, CDR2 ANQGSEA. Trimming removed 6 bases at V and 2 bases at J, with 11 bases between. The CDR3 runs to 12 residues. The CDR3 region is CSVLAEAYEQYF. The CDR3 nucleotides are TGCAGCGTATTAGCGGAGGCCTACGAGCAGTACTTC.

V and J are TRBV4-2 and TRBJ2-7; D not resolved. The germline CDR1 and CDR2 sequences are LGHNA and YNFKEQ. V was pared by 0 bases and J by 0 bases, with 6 bases between. This CDR3 has 14 amino acids. As DNA, the CDR3 is TGTGCCAGCAGCCAAGATGGTATCTCCTACGAGCAGTACTTC. Translating it yields CASSQDGISYEQYF.